This TCR beta chain was retrieved from a study of T cells in Graves' hyperthyroidism and ophthalmopathy. Lactation, pregnancy, other autoimmune disease or uncontrolled infection led to exclusion of patients. Amplification targeted TCR beta CDR3 regions from RNA transcripts. TCR CDR3 regions were first amplified by RT-PCR with HTBI primers. TCRdb processed the multiplex PCR reads anew with MiXCR; each CDR3 protein has one entry. The sample includes some 760,000 distinct CDR3 sequences, 12% to 15% of them seen just once. The CDR3 has 18 residues. V lost 4 bases to trimming and J lost 4 bases, with 22 bases between them. Germline CDR1 and CDR2: MNHNS and SASEGT.

This sequence joins TRBV6-1 and TRBJ2-2; tentatively, D is TRBD1 (5 bases). The sample consisted of blood. The source of this sequence is a woman aged 18-35 years with Graves' hyperthyroidism. The chain's CDR3 is CASSAPTVNPDITGELFF. CDR3 coding DNA: TGTGCCAGCAGTGCCCCGACAGTTAACCCCGATATCACCGGGGAGCTGTTTTTT.